Detailed here is one T cell receptor (beta chain). For repertoire sequencing, the TCR beta CDR3 regions were amplified from RNA transcripts. RT-PCR was first run with HTBI primers, then multiplex PCR in a second round. TCRdb passed the multiplex PCR reads through MiXCR, listing each CDR3 protein once. This table has around 600,000 distinct CDR3 sequences, about 38% appearing once. The data were obtained in a study of Graves' ophthalmopathy and Graves' hyperthyroidism. The CDR3 consists of 16 residues. Germline V CDR1 and CDR2: SNHLY, FYNNEI. Trimming cost V 0 bases and J 6 bases, with 17 bases left between them.

The specimen sequenced was peripheral blood. The chain has TRBV2 and TRBJ1-2; D is undetermined. The origin of this receptor is an adult man with Graves' ophthalmopathy. This CDR3 reads CASSEAGLAAYNGYTF. CDR3 DNA: TGTGCCAGCAGTGAAGCTGGACTAGCGGCCTACAATGGCTACACCTTC.